This is a list of T cell receptor beta chains from one sample in a study of cytomegalovirus exposure and HLA in healthy donors. Some clones are missing from TCRdb's copy, which holds only in-frame ones; the method was immunoSEQ multiplex PCR. This table has about 110,000 clones, about 80% appearing once. Input material: PBMCs. The receptors come from a woman aged 55-69 years in good health and CMV-seropositive. Both conserved end residues are part of each CDR3. Each record gives: D gene, J gene, V gene, clone size, CDR3 protein, CDR3 DNA. D genes are given only for firm matches. Clone size is given for some rows only: seen once, a few or many times, or a class if the clone is expanded.

>TRBD1|TRBJ1-4|TRBV7-9|.
CSSSLWTGLREKLFF
TGTTCCAGCAGCCTATGGACAGGACTACGGGAAAAACTGTTTTTT
>TRBD2|TRBJ2-2|TRBV28|once
CASSLAGAGELFF
TGTGCCAGCAGCCTAGCGGGAGCCGGGGAGCTGTTTTTT
>.|TRBJ1-2|TRBV29-1|.
CSGLTEIYGYTF
TGCAGCGGCCTGACAGAAATCTATGGCTACACCTTC
>TRBD1|TRBJ2-6|TRBV27|few
CASSPGPGQISGANVLTF
TGTGCCAGCAGTCCTGGACCGGGACAGATCTCTGGGGCCAACGTCCTGACTTTC
>.|TRBJ2-7|TRBV28|.
CASSQPTDSRAYEQYF
TGTGCCAGCAGTCAACCCACGGACTCCCGTGCCTACGAGCAGTACTTC
>.|TRBJ1-2|TRBV27|.
CASFPKLQRSIYGYTF
TGTGCCAGTTTTCCAAAATTACAAAGGAGTATCTATGGCTACACCTTC
>TRBD2|TRBJ2-7|TRBV7-9|.
CASSLTGLAFEQYF
TGTGCCAGCAGCTTGACGGGACTAGCGTTCGAGCAGTACTTC
>TRBD1|TRBJ1-5|TRBV6-6|few
CASTMTGLLQPQHF
TGTGCCAGCACCATGACAGGGCTGTTGCAGCCCCAGCATTTT
>TRBD2|TRBJ2-7|TRBV6-5|.
CASSYATSGIFYEQYF
TGTGCCAGCAGTTACGCGACTAGCGGGATATTCTACGAGCAGTACTTC
>TRBD1|TRBJ1-1|TRBV4-2|.
CASSQLAGGSLMNTEAFF
TGTGCCAGCAGTCAATTGGCAGGGGGCTCACTCATGAACACTGAAGCTTTCTTT
>.|TRBJ2-7|TRBV5-1|.
CASSLVAASEQYF
TGCGCCAGCAGCTTGGTGGCAGCTAGCGAGCAGTACTTC
>.|TRBJ1-4|TRBV6-5|.
CASSPYRDEKLFF
TGTGCCAGCAGCCCCTACAGAGATGAAAAACTGTTTTTT
>.|TRBJ1-1|TRBV2|.
CASSVLPAEAFF
TGTGCCAGCAGTGTACTACCCGCTGAAGCTTTCTTT
>TRBD1|TRBJ1-2|TRBV6-5|.
CASRSGTGVGYGYTF
TGTGCCAGCAGGTCCGGGACAGGGGTGGGCTATGGCTACACCTTC
>TRBD2|TRBJ2-7|TRBV5-1|.
CASSLMALLAGGTYEQYF
TGCGCCAGCAGCTTGATGGCTTTGCTAGCGGGAGGTACGTACGAGCAGTACTTC
>.|TRBJ2-3|TRBV19|.
CAKTGTRGPTDTQYF
TGTGCGAAAACCGGGACACGCGGGCCCACAGATACGCAGTATTTT
>TRBD2|TRBJ2-3|TRBV5-1|.
CASRLGTSVADTQYF
TGCGCCAGCAGGCTGGGGACTAGCGTAGCAGATACGCAGTATTTT
>TRBD2|TRBJ2-7|TRBV5-1|.
CASSPLPLAGGLFDEQYF
TGCGCCAGCAGCCCACTTCCCCTAGCGGGAGGGCTTTTCGACGAGCAGTACTTC
>.|TRBJ2-7|TRBV30|.
CAWSVQGEQYF
TGTGCCTGGAGTGTACAGGGCGAGCAGTACTTC
>TRBD1|TRBJ2-3|TRBV7-9|.
CASSRDRGPDTQYF
TGTGCCAGCAGCCGGGACAGGGGGCCAGATACGCAGTATTTT
>TRBD1|TRBJ1-4|TRBV28|.
CASSLPQGDEKLFF
TGTGCCAGCAGTTTACCACAGGGGGATGAAAAACTGTTTTTT
>TRBD2|TRBJ2-7|TRBV7-9|.
CASSSTSGRSYEQYF
TGTGCCAGCAGCTCGACTAGCGGGAGAAGCTACGAGCAGTACTTC
>.|TRBJ1-2|TRBV15|.
CATSRQLAAPYGYTF
TGTGCCACCAGCAGACAGTTAGCCGCACCCTATGGCTACACCTTC
>TRBD2|TRBJ2-1|TRBV4-1|.
CASSQARASGRSGDNEQFF
TGCGCCAGCAGCCAAGCAAGGGCTAGCGGGAGATCGGGCGACAATGAGCAGTTCTTC
>TRBD2|TRBJ2-1|TRBV27|.
CASSLFTSAYNEQFF
TGTGCCAGCAGTTTATTCACTAGCGCCTACAATGAGCAGTTCTTC
>.|TRBJ1-4|TRBV5-1|.
CASQRTDNEKLFF
TGCGCCAGCCAGAGGACAGATAATGAAAAACTGTTTTTT
>.|TRBJ2-1|TRBV4-1|.
CASSQSPVSKQFF
TGCGCCAGCAGCCAATCCCCGGTTTCGAAGCAGTTCTTC
>.|TRBJ1-2|TRBV2|.
CASDQHEHQLSYGYTF
TGTGCCAGCGACCAGCATGAGCATCAACTATCCTATGGCTACACCTTC
>.|TRBJ1-4|TRBV7-8|.
CASSSMSIRGEKLFF
TGTGCCAGCAGCTCAATGTCCATAAGGGGGGAAAAACTGTTTTTT
>TRBD1|TRBJ1-2|TRBV12-5|.
CASGLVLSQGAVGYTF
TGTGCTAGTGGTTTGGTACTGTCACAGGGGGCCGTTGGCTACACCTTC
>TRBD1|TRBJ2-3|TRBV4-1|.
CASSPRTGGTDTQYF
TGCGCCAGCAGCCCGAGGACAGGGGGCACAGATACGCAGTATTTT
>.|TRBJ2-3|TRBV7-2|once
CASSLMREYTDTQYF
TGTGCCAGCAGCTTGATGAGGGAGTACACAGATACGCAGTATTTT
>TRBD1|TRBJ1-2|TRBV6-5|once
CASMAWDRVFYGYTF
TGTGCCAGCATGGCGTGGGACAGGGTATTCTATGGCTACACCTTC
>TRBD2|TRBJ2-1|TRBV28|.
CASSSPGTSPPGQFF
TGTGCCAGCAGTTCCCCCGGGACTAGCCCCCCGGGGCAGTTCTTC
>.|TRBJ1-3|TRBV5-1|once
CASSLERGQGNTIYF
TGCGCCAGCAGCTTGGAAAGGGGCCAGGGAAACACCATATATTTT
>.|TRBJ1-4|TRBV9|.
CASSVDRGGEKLFF
TGTGCCAGCAGCGTAGATCGAGGTGGTGAAAAACTGTTTTTT